The table lists the clone carrying this T cell receptor (beta chain) with a few counts. The data stem from a study of cytotoxic CD8 clonotypes in ibrutinib-treated CLL. The intended depth for sequencing was 1 in 200,000 to 1 in 1 million T cells. Clones were sequenced by immunoSEQ multiplex PCR, and TCRdb holds only the in-frame ones, with some missing. The sample lists roughly 250,000 clones, 70% occurring once. The CDR3 runs 17 residues. Germline V gene data show CDR1 as MRHNA and CDR2 as SNTAGT. Trimming at V came to 6 bases and at J to 7 bases, leaving 15 bases not matched to a gene. The rearrangement uses TRBV6-4 and TRBJ2-1; 10 nucleotides line up with TRBD2. The origin of this receptor is a human donor with chronic lymphocytic leukemia. Here the sequenced sample was PBMCs, taken after 24 months of ibrutinib treatment. The CDR3 here is CASSPDWVAGGRNEQFF. The CDR3, as DNA: TGTGCCAGCAGCCCCGATTGGGTAGCGGGAGGTAGAAATGAGCAGTTCTTC.